The 7 T cell receptor beta chains given below trace back to one sample, sequenced in a study of T cells expressing NK-cell markers. TCRdb re-called the 5' RACE reads and catalogs CDR3 proteins one per entry, DNA excluded. The table for this sample gives roughly 390,000 distinct CDR3 sequences. Source material: blood T cells: a sorted CD56 or NKG2C T cell subset, CD4+ or CD8+ T cells, or bulk PBMC T cells (not recorded which). These receptors came from a man aged 18-75 years in good health.

V gene TRBV6-1 combines with J gene TRBJ2-3; the TRBD1 assignment by TCRdb is unverifiable without DNA. The germline V gene has CDR1 MNHNS and CDR2 SASEGT. The CDR3 has 15 residues. CDR3 sequence: CASSRMTSSTDTQYF.

The CDR3 is CASSPGPLNTGELFF. This chain joins TRBV5-1 and TRBJ2-2; TCRdb proposes TRBD2, but this gene call is untestable without DNA. This CDR3 has 15 residues. The germline gives CDR1 SGHRS, CDR2 YFSETQ.

The chain joins TRBV20-1 to TRBJ2-1. Germline assignment: CDR1 DFQATT and CDR2 SNEGSKA (reference sequence). The CDR3 contains 14 residues. Here the CDR3 reads CSATRTAGYNEQFF.

The chain carries TRBV5-1 and TRBJ2-3; TCRdb indicates TRBD2, and absent DNA this call remains unverified. The length of the CDR3 is 15 residues. The germline CDR1 and CDR2 sequences are SGHRS and YFSETQ. This chain's CDR3 is CASSLLGRGTDTQYF.

The rearrangement joins TRBV20-1 to TRBJ2-5; the TRBD1 assignment by TCRdb is unverifiable without DNA. The CDR3 has 14 amino acids. Per the germline V gene, CDR1 is DFQATT and CDR2 is SNEGSKA (reference sequence). The CDR3 here is CSATSRDRDETQYF.

This chain joins TRBV11-2 and TRBJ2-7; checking the TCRdb D call of TRBD2 is not possible without DNA. CDR1 SGHAT and CDR2 FQNNGV come from the germline V gene. The CDR3 loop spans 20 amino acids. CDR3 sequence reads: CASSSRGRGTSGWSSYEQYF.

This chain connects TRBV28 to TRBJ1-5; TCRdb's D call of TRBD1 is untestable without DNA. The V gene's germline CDR1 is MDHEN and CDR2 SYDVKM. This CDR3 is built from 15 residues. The CDR3 protein is CASSPDRVLNQPQHF.